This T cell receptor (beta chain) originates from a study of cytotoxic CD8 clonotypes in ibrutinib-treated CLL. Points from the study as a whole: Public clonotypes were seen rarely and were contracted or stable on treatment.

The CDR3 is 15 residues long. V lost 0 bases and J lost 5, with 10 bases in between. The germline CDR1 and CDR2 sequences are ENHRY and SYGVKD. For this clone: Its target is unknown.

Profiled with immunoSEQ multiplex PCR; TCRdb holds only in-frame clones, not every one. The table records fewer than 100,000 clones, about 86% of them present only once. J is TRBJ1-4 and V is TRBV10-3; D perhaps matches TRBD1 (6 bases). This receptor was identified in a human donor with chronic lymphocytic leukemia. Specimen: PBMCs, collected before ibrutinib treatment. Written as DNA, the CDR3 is TGTGCCATCAGTGAGTCGTGGCAGGGGAATGAAAAACTGTTTTTT. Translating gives CAISESWQGNEKLFF.